The 4 T cell receptor beta chains below were found in one sample sequenced in a study of response to subunit inactivated influenza vaccine. TCRdb reanalysed the RT-PCR reads using MiXCR and keeps one entry per CDR3 protein. The repertoire holds 530,000 or so distinct CDR3 sequences, with 14% as singletons. Sequencing used PBMCs from blood, obtained 11 to 12 days after vaccination. These TCRs come from a man aged 45-65 years who received an inactivated influenza vaccine.

CDR3 bases: TGTGCCACCAGCAGAGATAAGGGGATTCAGCCCCAGCATTTT. Amino acid sequence: CATSRDKGIQPQHF. The V call is TRBV15, the J call TRBJ1-5; possible D gene TRBD1, 5 bases. CDR1 and CDR2 from the germline V gene are LNHNV and YYDKDF (reference sequence). V gave up 0 bases and J gave up 6 bases, with 9 bases separating them. The CDR3 spans 14 residues.

The chain uses TRBV5-5 and TRBJ1-5; TRBD1 is a possible D gene (5 bases). Trimming removed 2 bases from V and 4 bases from J, with 19 bases in between. The length of the CDR3 is 17 residues. CDR1 is SGHKS and CDR2 is YYEKEE in the germline V gene (reference sequence). CDR3 sequence: CASSFDGTGSLNQPQHF. The CDR3 DNA reads TGTGCCAGCAGCTTTGACGGAACAGGAAGCTTGAATCAGCCCCAGCATTTT.

Ten or more counts support this clonotype. This chain connects TRBV12-3 or TRBV12-4 to TRBJ2-7; D tentatively reads TRBD1 or TRBD2 (5 bases each). The germline V and J ends were trimmed by 3 bases and 2 bases, with 14 bases remaining between them. CDR3 length: 15 amino acids. For the CDR3, the DNA is TGTGCCAGCAGTTTCGGTGGGGGACCCCCCTACGAGCAGTACTTC. Protein product: CASSFGGGPPYEQYF.

The sample holds a few counts of this clonotype. The genes are TRBV12-3 or TRBV12-4 and TRBJ1-3, with D hard to call. CDR3 length: 12 residues. Trimming removed 6 bases at V and 6 bases at J, with 9 bases between. The CDR3 nucleotides read TGTGCCAGCAGCTCCCACCCAAACACCATATATTTT. As protein: CASSSHPNTIYF.